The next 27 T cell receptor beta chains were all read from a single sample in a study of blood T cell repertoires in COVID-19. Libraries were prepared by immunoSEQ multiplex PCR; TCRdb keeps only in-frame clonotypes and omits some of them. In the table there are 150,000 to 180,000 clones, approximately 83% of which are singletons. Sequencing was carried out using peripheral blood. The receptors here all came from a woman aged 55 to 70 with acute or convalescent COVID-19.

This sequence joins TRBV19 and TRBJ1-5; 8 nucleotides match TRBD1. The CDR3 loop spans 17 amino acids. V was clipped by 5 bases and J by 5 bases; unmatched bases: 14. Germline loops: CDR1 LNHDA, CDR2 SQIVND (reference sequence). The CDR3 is CASSPRPGRTGHQPQHF. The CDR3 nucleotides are TGTGCCAGTAGTCCACGACCGGGGAGGACAGGGCATCAGCCCCAGCATTTT.

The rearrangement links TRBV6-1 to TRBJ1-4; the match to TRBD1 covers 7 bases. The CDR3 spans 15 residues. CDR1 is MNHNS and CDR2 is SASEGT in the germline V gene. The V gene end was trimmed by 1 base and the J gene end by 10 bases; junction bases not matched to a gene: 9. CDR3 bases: TGTGCCAGCAGTGAAGATCGTTTGGGACAGCGAAAACTGTTTTTT. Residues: CASSEDRLGQRKLFF.

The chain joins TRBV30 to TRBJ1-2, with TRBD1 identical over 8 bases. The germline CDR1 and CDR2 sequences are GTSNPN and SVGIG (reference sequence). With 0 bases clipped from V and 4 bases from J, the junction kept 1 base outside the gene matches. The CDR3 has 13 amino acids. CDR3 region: CAWSVGQGYGYTF. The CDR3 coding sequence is TGTGCCTGGAGTGTAGGACAGGGCTATGGCTACACCTTC.

CDR3 loop: CATQASGPTDTQYF. The CDR3 DNA follows: TGTGCCACCCAGGCGAGCGGACCCACAGATACGCAGTATTTT. The rearrangement joins TRBV15 to TRBJ2-3; maybe TRBD2 (5 bases). CDR1 and CDR2 from the germline V gene are LNHNV and YYDKDF (reference sequence). This CDR3 spans 14 amino acids. V gave up 8 bases and J gave up 2 bases, with 14 bases separating them.

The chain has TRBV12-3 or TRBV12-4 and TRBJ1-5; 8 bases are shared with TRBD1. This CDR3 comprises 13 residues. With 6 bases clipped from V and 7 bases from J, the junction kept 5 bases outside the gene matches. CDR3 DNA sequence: TGTGCCAGCAGCCAGGACAGGGAGCAGCCCCAGCATTTT. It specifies CASSQDREQPQHF.

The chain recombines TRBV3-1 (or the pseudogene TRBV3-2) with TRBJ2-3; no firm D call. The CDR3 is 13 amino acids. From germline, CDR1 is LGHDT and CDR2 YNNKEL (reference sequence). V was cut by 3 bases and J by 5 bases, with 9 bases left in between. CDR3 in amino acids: CASSQRRGDTQYF. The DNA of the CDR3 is TGTGCCAGCAGCCAGAGAAGAGGAGATACGCAGTATTTT.

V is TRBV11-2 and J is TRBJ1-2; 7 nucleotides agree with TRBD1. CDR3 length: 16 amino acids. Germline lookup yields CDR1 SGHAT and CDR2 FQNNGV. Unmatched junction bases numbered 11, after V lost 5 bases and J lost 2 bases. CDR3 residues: CASSPIQGVTNYGYTF. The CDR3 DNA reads TGTGCCAGCAGCCCTATTCAGGGGGTAACCAACTATGGCTACACCTTC.

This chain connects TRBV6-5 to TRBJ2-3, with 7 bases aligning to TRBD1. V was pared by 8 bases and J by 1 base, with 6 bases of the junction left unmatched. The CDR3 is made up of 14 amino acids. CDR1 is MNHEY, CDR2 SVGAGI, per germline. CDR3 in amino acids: CASRPQGRTDTQYF. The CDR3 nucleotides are TGTGCCAGCCGACCACAGGGGCGCACAGATACGCAGTATTTT.

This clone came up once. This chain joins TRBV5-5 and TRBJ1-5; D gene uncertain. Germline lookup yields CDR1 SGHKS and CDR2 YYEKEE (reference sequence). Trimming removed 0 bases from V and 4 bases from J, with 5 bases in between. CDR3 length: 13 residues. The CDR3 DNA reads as TGTGCCAGCAGCTTGGACGGGAATCAGCCCCAGCATTTT. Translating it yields CASSLDGNQPQHF.

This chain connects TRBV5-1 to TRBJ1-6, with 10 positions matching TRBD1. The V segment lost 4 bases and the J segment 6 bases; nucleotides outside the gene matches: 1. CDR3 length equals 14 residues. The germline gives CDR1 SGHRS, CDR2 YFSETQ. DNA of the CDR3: TGCGCCAGCAGCCGGGACAGGGGTAATTCACCCCTCCACTTT. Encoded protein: CASSRDRGNSPLHF.

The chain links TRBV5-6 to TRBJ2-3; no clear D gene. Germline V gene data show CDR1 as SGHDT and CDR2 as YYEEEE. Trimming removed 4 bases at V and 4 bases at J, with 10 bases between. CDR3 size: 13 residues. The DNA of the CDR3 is TGTGCCAGCAGCAACTCCGAAGCAGATACGCAGTATTTT. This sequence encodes CASSNSEADTQYF.

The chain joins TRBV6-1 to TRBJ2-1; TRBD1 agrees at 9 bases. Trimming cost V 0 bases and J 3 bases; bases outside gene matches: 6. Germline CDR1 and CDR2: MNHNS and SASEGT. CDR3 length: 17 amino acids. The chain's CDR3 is CASSEAHRGHYYNEQFF. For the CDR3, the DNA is TGTGCCAGCAGTGAAGCCCACAGGGGGCACTACTACAATGAGCAGTTCTTC.

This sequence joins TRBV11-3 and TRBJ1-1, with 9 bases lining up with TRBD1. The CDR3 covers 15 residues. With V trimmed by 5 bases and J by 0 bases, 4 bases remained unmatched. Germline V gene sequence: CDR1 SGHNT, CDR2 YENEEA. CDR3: CASSQQGAMNTEAFF. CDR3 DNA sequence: TGTGCCAGCAGCCAACAGGGGGCAATGAACACTGAAGCTTTCTTT.

CDR3 sequence: CASSLALAGNTGELFF. DNA of the CDR3: TGTGCCAGCAGCTTGGCCCTAGCGGGGAACACCGGGGAGCTGTTTTTT. The V call is TRBV5-4, the J call TRBJ2-2; TRBD2 agrees at 8 bases. From germline, CDR1 is SGHNT and CDR2 YYREEE (reference sequence). V lost 0 bases to trimming and J lost 1 base; unmatched junction nucleotides: 2. This CDR3 contains 16 residues.

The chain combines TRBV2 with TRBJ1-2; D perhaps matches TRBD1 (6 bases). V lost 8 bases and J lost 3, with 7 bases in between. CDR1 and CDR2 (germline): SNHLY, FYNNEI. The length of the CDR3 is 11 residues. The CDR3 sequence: CASEGDYGYTF. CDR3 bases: TGTGCCAGCGAGGGGGACTATGGCTACACCTTC.

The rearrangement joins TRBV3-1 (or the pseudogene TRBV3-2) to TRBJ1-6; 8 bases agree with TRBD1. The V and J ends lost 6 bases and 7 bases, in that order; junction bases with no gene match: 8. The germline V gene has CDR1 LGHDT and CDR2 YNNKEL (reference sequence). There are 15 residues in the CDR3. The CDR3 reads CASRGDRGGNSPLHF. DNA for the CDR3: TGTGCCAGCAGGGGCGACAGGGGTGGCAATTCACCCCTCCACTTT.

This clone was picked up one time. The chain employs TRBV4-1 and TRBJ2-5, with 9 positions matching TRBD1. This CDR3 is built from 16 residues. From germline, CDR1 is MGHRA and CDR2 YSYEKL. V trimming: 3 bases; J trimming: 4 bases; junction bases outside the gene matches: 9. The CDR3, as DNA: TGCGCCAGCAGCCAGGACAGGGGATTTCGGTCAGAGACCCAGTACTTC. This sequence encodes CASSQDRGFRSETQYF.

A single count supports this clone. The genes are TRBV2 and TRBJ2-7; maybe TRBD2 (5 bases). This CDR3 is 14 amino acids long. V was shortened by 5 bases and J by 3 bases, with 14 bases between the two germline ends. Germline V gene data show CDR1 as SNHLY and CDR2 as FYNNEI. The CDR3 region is CASSRNSVVYEQYF. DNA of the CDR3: TGTGCCAGCAGTCGTAATAGCGTGGTCTACGAGCAGTACTTC.

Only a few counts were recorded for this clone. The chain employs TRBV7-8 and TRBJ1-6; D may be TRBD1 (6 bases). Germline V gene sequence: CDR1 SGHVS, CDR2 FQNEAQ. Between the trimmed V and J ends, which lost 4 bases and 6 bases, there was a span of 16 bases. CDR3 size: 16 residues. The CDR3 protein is CASSSYYRESNSPLHF. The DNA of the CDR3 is TGTGCCAGCAGCTCCTATTACAGGGAAAGTAATTCACCCCTCCACTTT.

The CDR3 DNA is TGCGCCAGCAGCGAGGGTATCGCTGGAAACACCATATATTTT. As protein: CASSEGIAGNTIYF. The gene calls are TRBV5-1 and TRBJ1-3, with D unclear. V gave up 4 bases and J gave up 2 bases, with 10 bases separating them. This CDR3 region has 14 residues. Per germline, CDR1 SGHRS and CDR2 YFSETQ. Using reference TRBV5-1 and TRBJ1-3 for the parts outside the CDR3, the full variable domain is KAGVTQTPRYLIKTRGQQVTLSCSPISGHRSVSWYQQTPGQGLQFLFEYFSETQRNKGNFPGRFSGRQFSNSRSEMNVSTLELGDSALYLCASSEGIAGNTIYFGEGSWLTVV.

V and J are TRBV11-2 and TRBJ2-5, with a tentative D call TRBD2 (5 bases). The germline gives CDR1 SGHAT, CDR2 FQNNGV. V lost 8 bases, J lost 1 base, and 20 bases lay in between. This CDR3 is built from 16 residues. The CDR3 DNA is TGTGCCAGCCGACTACCCGGCCTAGCAAGCCAAGAGACCCAGTACTTC. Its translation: CASRLPGLASQETQYF.

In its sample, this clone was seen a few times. The DNA of the CDR3 is TGCGCCAGCAGCTACGGGACTAGCGGGGTTGGGGCAGATACGCAGTATTTT. Residues: CASSYGTSGVGADTQYF. This chain links TRBV5-1 with TRBJ2-3; 13 nucleotides agree with TRBD2. V lost 3 bases to trimming and J lost 4 bases; unmatched junction nucleotides: 8. Germline V gives CDR1 SGHRS, CDR2 YFSETQ. The CDR3 covers 17 residues.

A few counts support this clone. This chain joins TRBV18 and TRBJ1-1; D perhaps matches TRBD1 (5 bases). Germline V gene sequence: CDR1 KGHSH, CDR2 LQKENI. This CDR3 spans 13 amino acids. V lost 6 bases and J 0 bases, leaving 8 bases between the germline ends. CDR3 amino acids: CASSSGMNTEAFF. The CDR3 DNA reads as TGTGCCAGCTCGTCAGGGATGAACACTGAAGCTTTCTTT.

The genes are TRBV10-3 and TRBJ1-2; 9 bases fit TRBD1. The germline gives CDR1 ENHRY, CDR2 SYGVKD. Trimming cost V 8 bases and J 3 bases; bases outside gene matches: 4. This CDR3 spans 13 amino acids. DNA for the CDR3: TGTGCCATCTCCCGGGACAGGGACTATGGCTACACCTTC. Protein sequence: CAISRDRDYGYTF.

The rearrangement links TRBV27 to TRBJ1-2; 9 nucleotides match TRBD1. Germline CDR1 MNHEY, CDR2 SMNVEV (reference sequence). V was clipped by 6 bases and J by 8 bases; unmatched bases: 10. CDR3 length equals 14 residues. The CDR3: CASRGPGTGNGYTF. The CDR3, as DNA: TGTGCCAGCAGGGGTCCCGGGACAGGGAACGGCTACACCTTC.

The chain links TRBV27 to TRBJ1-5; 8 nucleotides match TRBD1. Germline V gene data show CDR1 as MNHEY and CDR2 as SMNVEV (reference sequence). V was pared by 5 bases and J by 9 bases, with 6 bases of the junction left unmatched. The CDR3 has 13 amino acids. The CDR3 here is CASSLDRDRPQHF. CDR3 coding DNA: TGTGCCAGCAGTCTGGACAGGGATAGGCCCCAGCATTTT.

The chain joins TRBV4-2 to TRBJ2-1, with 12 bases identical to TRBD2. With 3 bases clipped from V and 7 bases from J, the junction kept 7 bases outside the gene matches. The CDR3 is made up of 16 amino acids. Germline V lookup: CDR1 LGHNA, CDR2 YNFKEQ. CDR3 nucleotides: TGTGCCAGCAGCCATGGACTAGCGGGGCGTTTAAATGAGCAGTTCTTC. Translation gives CASSHGLAGRLNEQFF.